These T cell receptor beta chains were read from a single sample in a study of regulatory T cells in long-lasting Graves disease. TCRdb recomputed calls from the multiplex PCR reads with MiXCR, one row per CDR3 protein. The sample holds around 400,000 distinct CDR3 sequences, roughly a fifth seen once. The sample was peripheral blood mononuclear cells (PBMCs), taken when the disease was refractory, from a patient treated with antithyroid drugs. The receptors shown here come from a female donor with Graves disease. Both conserved end residues are part of each CDR3. D genes are given only for firm matches. Expanded clones get a size class; other rows say once, few or many, or leave the size out.

clone_size,j_call,d_call,v_call,cdr3_aa,cdr3_nt
-,TRBJ2-5,-,TRBV5-1,CASSLNSGTLQETQYF,TGCGCCAGCAGCCTGAACTCCGGGACACTTCAAGAGACCCAGTACTTC
many,TRBJ1-1,-,TRBV7-2,CASSLKFSGVNTEAFF,TGTGCCAGCAGCTTAAAATTCTCAGGGGTGAACACTGAAGCTTTCTTT
-,TRBJ2-1,TRBD2,TRBV5-1,CASSLMAGGPDNEQFF,TGCGCCAGCAGCTTGATGGCGGGAGGGCCAGACAATGAGCAGTTCTTC
-,TRBJ2-1,-,TRBV7-3,CASSSPPNNEQFF,TGTGCCAGCAGCTCCCCCCCAAACAATGAGCAGTTCTTC
-,TRBJ1-1,-,TRBV10-3,CAIGNTEAFF,TGTGCCATCGGCAACACTGAAGCTTTCTTT
few,TRBJ1-1,-,TRBV29-1,CSVGVRGSATEAFF,TGCAGCGTTGGGGTCAGGGGATCTGCCACTGAAGCTTTCTTT
many,TRBJ2-7,-,TRBV18,CASSPPSGDEQYF,TGTGCCAGCTCACCACCGTCCGGGGACGAGCAGTACTTC
-,TRBJ1-5,-,TRBV5-5,CASSYGPDQPQHF,TGTGCCAGCAGCTATGGGCCTGATCAGCCCCAGCATTTT
few,TRBJ2-7,-,TRBV20-1,CSALGRGIYEQYF,TGCAGTGCCCTGGGCAGGGGTATATACGAGCAGTACTTC
-,TRBJ2-2,-,TRBV19,CASSMRGGTGELFF,TGTGCCAGTAGTATGAGGGGGGGTACCGGGGAGCTGTTTTTT
many,TRBJ1-1,-,TRBV29-1,CSVVGGTEAFF,TGCAGCGTCGTCGGCGGCACTGAAGCTTTCTTT
many,TRBJ2-5,-,TRBV6-1,CAISGAGSQETQYF,TGTGCCATCTCTGGGGCGGGATCCCAAGAGACCCAGTACTTC
-,TRBJ2-1,TRBD1,TRBV28,CASSLTGTGGYEQFF,TGTGCCAGCAGTCTAACCGGGACAGGGGGGTATGAGCAGTTCTTC
-,TRBJ2-1,-,TRBV29-1,CSVVLGGNEQFF,TGCAGCGTTGTATTAGGGGGAAATGAGCAGTTCTTC
-,TRBJ1-4,-,TRBV9,CASSPTPPGSTNEKLFF,TGTGCCAGCAGCCCTACCCCTCCAGGGTCAACTAATGAAAAACTGTTTTTT